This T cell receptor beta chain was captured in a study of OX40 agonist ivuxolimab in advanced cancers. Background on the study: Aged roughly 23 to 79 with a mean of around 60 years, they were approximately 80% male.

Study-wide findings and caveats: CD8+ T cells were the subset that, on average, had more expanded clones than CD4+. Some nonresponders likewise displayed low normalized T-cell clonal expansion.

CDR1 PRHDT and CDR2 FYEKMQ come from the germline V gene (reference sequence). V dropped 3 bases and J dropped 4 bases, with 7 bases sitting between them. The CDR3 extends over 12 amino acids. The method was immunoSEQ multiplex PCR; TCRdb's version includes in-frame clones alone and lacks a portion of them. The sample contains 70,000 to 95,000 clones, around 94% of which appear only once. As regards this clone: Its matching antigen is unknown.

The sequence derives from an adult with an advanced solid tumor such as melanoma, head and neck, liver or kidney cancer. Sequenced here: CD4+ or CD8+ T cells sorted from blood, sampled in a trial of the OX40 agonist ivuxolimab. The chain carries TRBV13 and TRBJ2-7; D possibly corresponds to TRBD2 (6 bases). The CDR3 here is CASSLEGYEQYF. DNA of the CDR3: TGTGCCAGCAGCTTGGAGGGTTACGAGCAGTACTTC.